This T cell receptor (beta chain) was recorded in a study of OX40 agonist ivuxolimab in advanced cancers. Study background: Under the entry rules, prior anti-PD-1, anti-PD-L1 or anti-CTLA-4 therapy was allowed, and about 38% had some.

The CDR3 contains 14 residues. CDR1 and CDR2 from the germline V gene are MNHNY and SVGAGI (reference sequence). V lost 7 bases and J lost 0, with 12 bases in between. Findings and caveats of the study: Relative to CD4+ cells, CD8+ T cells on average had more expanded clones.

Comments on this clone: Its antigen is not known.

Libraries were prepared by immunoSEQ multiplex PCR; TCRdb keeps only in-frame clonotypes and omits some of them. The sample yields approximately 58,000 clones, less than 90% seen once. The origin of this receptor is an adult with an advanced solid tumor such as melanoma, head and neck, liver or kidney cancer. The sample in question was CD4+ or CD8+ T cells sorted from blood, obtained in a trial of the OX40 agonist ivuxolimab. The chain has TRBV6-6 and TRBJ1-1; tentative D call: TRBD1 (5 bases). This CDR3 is CASTLTGMNTEAFF. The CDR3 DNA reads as TGTGCCAGCACCTTAACAGGTATGAACACTGAAGCTTTCTTT.